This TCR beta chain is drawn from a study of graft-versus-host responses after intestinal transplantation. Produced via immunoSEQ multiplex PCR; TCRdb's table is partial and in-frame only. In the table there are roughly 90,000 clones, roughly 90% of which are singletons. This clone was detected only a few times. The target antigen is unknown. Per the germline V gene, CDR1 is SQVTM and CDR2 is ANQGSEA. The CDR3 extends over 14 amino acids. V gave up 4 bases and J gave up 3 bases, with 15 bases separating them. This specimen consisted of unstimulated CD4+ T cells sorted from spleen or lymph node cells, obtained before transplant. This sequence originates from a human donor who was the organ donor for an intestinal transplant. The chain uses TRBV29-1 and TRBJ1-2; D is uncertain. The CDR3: CSVGLRSADYGYTF. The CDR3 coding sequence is TGCAGCGTTGGGCTGAGGAGCGCCGACTATGGCTACACCTTC.